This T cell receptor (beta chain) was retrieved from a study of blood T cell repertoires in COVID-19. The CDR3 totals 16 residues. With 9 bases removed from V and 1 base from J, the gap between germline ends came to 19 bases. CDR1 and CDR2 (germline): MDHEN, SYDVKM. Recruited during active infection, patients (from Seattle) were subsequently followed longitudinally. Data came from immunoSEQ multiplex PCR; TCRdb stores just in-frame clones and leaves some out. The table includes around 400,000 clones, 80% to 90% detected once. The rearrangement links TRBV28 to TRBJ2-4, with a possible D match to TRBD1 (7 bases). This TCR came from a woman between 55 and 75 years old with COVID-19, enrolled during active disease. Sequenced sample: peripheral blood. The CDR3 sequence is CASSNRGGLAKNIQYF. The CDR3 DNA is TGTGCCAGTTCAAACAGGGGAGGCTTGGCCAAAAACATTCAGTACTTC.